Following are 8 T cell receptor beta chains from one sample sequenced in a study of cytomegalovirus exposure and HLA in healthy donors. Primers included in the PCR were 60 Vbeta and 13 Jbeta primers. The table came from immunoSEQ multiplex PCR; TCRdb's copy has only in-frame clones and leaves some out. Seen here are 200,000 to 250,000 clones, approximately 80% observed once, and the top ten hold approximately 2.9%. Input material: PBMCs. Receptors originate from a young man in good health and CMV-seronegative.

The V gene is TRBV6-1, the J gene TRBJ2-7; D remains ambiguous. The germline CDR1 and CDR2 sequences are MNHNS and SASEGT. The ends were cut back, 1 base at V and 5 bases at J, with 6 bases in the middle. This CDR3 spans 12 amino acids. The DNA for the CDR3 is TGTGCCAGCAGTGAAGACTTCCACGAGCAGTACTTC. This sequence encodes CASSEDFHEQYF.

The chain employs TRBV7-8 and TRBJ1-4, with 9 bases matching TRBD1. Germline V CDR1 and CDR2: SGHVS, FQNEAQ. The CDR3 consists of 17 residues. Trimming at V came to 1 base and at J to 7 bases, leaving 10 bases not matched to a gene. The CDR3 region is CASSLGTGVVGSEKLFF. The CDR3 region has the DNA TGTGCCAGCAGCTTAGGGACAGGGGTTGTGGGTAGTGAAAAACTGTTTTTT.

The chain couples TRBV4-2 to TRBJ2-1; TRBD2 agrees at 14 bases. Trimming at V came to 4 bases and at J to 7 bases, leaving 3 bases not matched to a gene. The length of the CDR3 is 15 residues. The germline gives CDR1 LGHNA, CDR2 YNFKEQ. The CDR3 is CASSPGTSGGNEQFF. The CDR3 bases are TGTGCCAGCAGCCCCGGGACTAGCGGGGGAAATGAGCAGTTCTTC.

This clone was detected only once. This chain links TRBV6-1 with TRBJ2-2, with 7 positions matching TRBD1. CDR3 length: 13 amino acids. The V segment lost 7 bases and the J segment 4 bases; nucleotides outside the gene matches: 3. Germline CDR1 and CDR2: MNHNS and SASEGT. CDR3 loop: CASNYRGTGELFF. The CDR3 DNA reads as TGTGCCAGCAATTACAGGGGCACCGGGGAGCTGTTTTTT.

The V and J genes are TRBV7-2 and TRBJ2-5; D remains unclear. Germline values: CDR1 SGHTA, CDR2 FQGNSA. The V and J ends lost 1 base and 2 bases respectively, with 8 bases between them. This CDR3 spans 14 amino acids. CDR3 DNA sequence: TGTGCCAGCAGCTTAGTAAGTCAGCAAGAGACCCAGTACTTC. This codes for CASSLVSQQETQYF.

The chain is built from TRBV14 and TRBJ2-3, with TRBD2 identical over 15 bases. The V and J ends lost 0 bases and 9 bases, in that order; junction bases with no gene match: 10. CDR1 is SGHDN, CDR2 FVKESK, per germline. This CDR3 spans 18 amino acids. The CDR3 sequence is CASSQDVSGLAGGKTQYF. CDR3 nucleotide sequence: TGTGCCAGCAGCCAAGATGTCTCCGGACTAGCGGGGGGGAAAACGCAGTATTTT.

The chain links TRBV5-1 to TRBJ1-6; D unclear. V lost 2 bases and J lost 8, with 11 bases in between. The CDR3 sequence is 14 residues long. CDR1 and CDR2 from the germline V gene are SGHRS and YFSETQ. CDR3 region: CASSLGIGYSPLHF. As DNA, the CDR3 is TGCGCCAGCAGCTTAGGTATCGGGTATTCACCCCTCCACTTT.

The chain has TRBV6-5 and TRBJ1-4, with 10 nucleotides matching TRBD1. Germline V CDR1 and CDR2: MNHEY, SVGAGI. The V and J ends lost 2 bases and 7 bases, in that order; junction bases with no gene match: 7. There are 16 residues in the CDR3. The CDR3, as DNA: TGTGCCAGCAGTTACAGGGGGACAGGGGTGGGTGAAAAACTGTTTTTT. Encoded protein: CASSYRGTGVGEKLFF.